The entry that follows covers one T cell receptor (beta chain) sequence. The table lists this clonotype with many counts. The clone's antigen remains unknown. The record has no base qualities; no much larger clone is one base away. The data stem from a study of naive and memory T cell subsets listed by TCRdb under 2017. Regarding the research as a whole: An open-source, UMI-based TCR alpha and beta sequencing pipeline was applied to sorted naive and memory peripheral blood T cell subsets. The functional CMV T cell responses agreed completely with IgG serology results. RNA was DNase-treated and reverse transcribed with TCR constant-region primers, mostly using SuperScript III.

TCR alpha and beta chain libraries were amplified separately from the second PCR step onward. CMV status of each donor was established by measuring IFNgamma production from CD4+ T cells after fresh PBMCs were stimulated overnight with CMV viral lysate. CD4 T cells were positively selected using Miltenyi beads, after which CD8 T cells were positively selected from the CD4-negative fraction. Cells were stained for CD3, CD4, CD8, CD45RA, CD27 and a live/dead dye and were sorted on a BD Aria II into four subsets based on CD45RA and CD27. Blood was obtained from three healthy volunteers, and the blood from each volunteer was fractionated into CD4 and CD8 T cells and subsequently into four differentiation subsets. Around 110 ml of peripheral blood was collected from each donor, and PBMC were isolated by Ficoll-Paque PLUS density-gradient centrifugation. Sorted cells were lysed in RLT buffer, and RNA was extracted with a Qiagen RNeasy kit and stored at -80°C.

The research as a whole found: A clonotype was defined as a single alpha or beta chain sequence rather than as a paired alpha/beta receptor. TCR abundance followed a power law with an exponent that was different for naive and memory subsets but consistent across the three individuals. RNA-based TCR counts may be affected by expression changes linked to T cell activation and differentiation. In both CD4 and CD8 cells, a rise in Gini index and a fall in Shannon and inverse Simpson diversity were observed from naive through CM, EM and EMRA. Following error correction, more than 95% of naive TCR sequences occurred only once, which made naive abundance distributions much steeper than those of memory subsets. The repertoire findings for the naive and memory subsets could not be validated, as no ground truth was available.

Preparation of the library involved UMI-ligation and nested PCR. To cover both TRBC1 and TRBC2, the beta constant-region primer consisted of an equimolar mix of two oligonucleotides. A single-stranded oligonucleotide carrying the SP2 primer and a 12-nucleotide UMI was ligated to the 3' end of the cDNA by T4 RNA ligase 1. Four rounds of PCR were used to amplify ligated cDNA, with nested alpha and beta constant-region primers being used together with the SP2 primer. Incubation of the ligation reaction was carried out at 16 degrees C for about 18-25 hours. PCR2 was typically run as a SYBR Green qPCR and stopped at a predetermined threshold to prevent over-amplification. Every purification after the first one was done using Agencourt AMPure XP magnetic beads. Library quantification was done by Qubit, followed by a TapeStation check on which the main peak was expected at around 650 bp. Pooled libraries were sequenced on an Illumina MiSeq using v2 2x251 paired-end kits, and typically roughly 1-2.2 million reads were obtained per sample. Each sample's library went into the pool at 4 to 4.5 nM, and about 5-7% PhiX was added to help with cluster recognition. Concerning the study's data processing: Decombinator assigned V and J genes to Demultiplexor-processed FASTQ reads by tag matching, allowing a single base-pair mismatch. UMIs were used by Collapsinator to correct both sequencing errors and frequency errors arising from PCR heterogeneity. TCRs were translated and CDR3s were extracted from the conserved cysteine to the FGXG phenylalanine by CDR3Translator, with non-productive sequences being flagged. Gini, Shannon entropy and inverse Simpson indices were calculated on repertoires subsampled to equal numbers of UMI-defined TCRs. Within the linear range, a power law was fitted by maximum likelihood to the distributions of clonotype abundance. For one naive CD8 sample, the pipeline and MIGEC produced similar UMI counts, unique TCR numbers and clonal distributions. A set of 7,322 CMV-associated CDR3 sequences, compiled from VDJdb and a published dataset, was used to search the repertoires. The raw public data were reprocessed by TCRdb itself: fastp quality trimming at Q25, MiXCR clonotype calling, in-frame beta chains only. Entries that share a CDR3 protein sequence are merged under the most common genes and DNA. These V and J calls are TCRdb output, not the study's own analysis. The sample table shows roughly 20,000 distinct CDR3 sequences, and about 11% are seen once. The ten largest make up roughly 20% of the sample.

Sequenced input: central memory CD8+ T cells from blood. Interpreted using the paper, the cell subset or site label stands for: central memory, CD45RA- CD27+. This receptor was identified in a human donor in good health.

Here is the DNA: TGTGCCAGCAGCTTCGACCGAGCGATCACCGGGGAGCTGTTTTTT. Translated, this is CASSFDRAITGELFF. The chain uses TRBV7-9 and TRBJ2-2; no D gene call is confident. The CDR3 measures 15 amino acids from cysteine to phenylalanine. The entry retains the CDR3 DNA only, 45 bases that are in frame from base 1. Sequences SEHNR (CDR1) and FQNEAQ (CDR2) are obtained from the germline V gene (reference sequence). The V end loses 3 bases and the J end loses 4 bases, and a stretch of 12 bases separates them.